This T cell receptor (beta chain) derives from a study of Ad26.COV2.S vaccination and SARS-CoV-2 variants. For the study at large: In the study, Ad26.COV2.S was injected intramuscularly once, or twice 56 days apart.

Sequencing was performed with immunoSEQ multiplex PCR; in TCRdb, only in-frame clones are kept and a portion is missing. Seen here are some 520,000 clones, approximately 88% observed once, and the top ten hold around 13%. Sample treatment: some 20 received Ad26.COV2.S at low or high dose, single or two shots; five or six received placebo; per-sample allocation not given. Each sample was drawn 63 days after the first injection (of vaccine or placebo). The receptor was derived from a person aged 18-65 years who received the Ad26.COV2.S COVID-19 vaccine or a placebo. The specimen was peripheral blood, collected in a trial of Ad26.COV2.S vaccine versus placebo.

CDR3 nucleotide sequence: TGTGCCAGCAGTTGGCGACTCCACTCTGGAAACACCATATATTTT. Amino acids: CASSWRLHSGNTIYF. This rearrangement joins TRBV28 to TRBJ1-3; no clear D gene. The CDR3 contains 15 residues. The germline gives CDR1 MDHEN, CDR2 SYDVKM. The germline V and J ends were trimmed by 4 bases and 0 bases, with 10 bases remaining between them.